The 14 T cell receptor beta chains presented below share a single source sample, sequenced in a study of cytomegalovirus exposure and HLA in healthy donors. The PCR used 60 Vbeta and 13 Jbeta primers. TCRdb's table, derived via immunoSEQ multiplex PCR, lists solely in-frame clones and lacks some. The data show some 150,000 clones, around 82% seen once. Sequenced material: PBMCs. The source is a man aged 50-60 years in good health and CMV-seronegative.

This clone was seen a single time. The chain carries TRBV30 and TRBJ2-3, with 14 nucleotides matching TRBD2. The CDR3 extends over 17 amino acids. V dropped 0 bases and J dropped 1; count of bases not matched to a gene: 3. The germline CDR1 and CDR2 sequences are GTSNPN and SVGIG (reference sequence). Written as DNA, the CDR3 is TGTGCCTGGAGTGTACCGGGACTAGCGGGAGGCACAGATACGCAGTATTTT. The encoded protein is CAWSVPGLAGGTDTQYF.

This chain uses TRBV5-1 with TRBJ2-3; 8 bases align to TRBD1. V shed 4 bases and J 1 base; nucleotides not matched to a gene: 8. The CDR3 loop spans 16 amino acids. CDR1 and CDR2 from the germline V gene are SGHRS and YFSETQ. The CDR3 sequence is CASSPGQGRGTDTQYF. The DNA for the CDR3 is TGCGCCAGCAGCCCCGGACAGGGTCGAGGCACAGATACGCAGTATTTT.

The chain joins TRBV5-1 to TRBJ2-7, with 11 nucleotides matching TRBD1. Germline V CDR1 and CDR2: SGHRS, YFSETQ. J lost 6 bases, V lost 4 bases, and 6 bases had no gene match. This CDR3 region has 14 residues. The CDR3 DNA reads as TGCGCCAGCAGCCCGGACAGGGGGCAGACCGAGCAGTACTTC. Amino acid sequence: CASSPDRGQTEQYF.

The chain couples TRBV19 to TRBJ1-1; 10 bases align to TRBD1. The CDR3 length is 14 residues. Trimming took 4 bases from V and 3 from J; bases not matched to a gene: 2. Germline-derived CDR1 and CDR2 are LNHDA and SQIVND (reference sequence). The CDR3 nucleotides are TGTGCCAGTAGTAGACAGGGGGCGGACACTGAAGCTTTCTTT. This translates into CASSRQGADTEAFF.

The rearrangement links TRBV5-1 to TRBJ2-2; D is uncertain. This CDR3 contains 15 residues. The ends were cut back, 2 bases at V and 0 bases at J, with 8 bases in the middle. In germline, CDR1 is SGHRS, CDR2 YFSETQ. The CDR3 spells CASSLTESNTGELFF. In nucleotides, the CDR3 is TGCGCCAGCAGCTTAACAGAATCGAACACCGGGGAGCTGTTTTTT.

CDR3 sequence reads: CASSVGAAGTYEQYF. CDR3 nucleotides: TGCGCCAGCAGCGTTGGGGCCGCAGGGACCTACGAGCAGTACTTC. This rearrangement joins TRBV5-1 to TRBJ2-7; D perhaps matches TRBD1 (5 bases). Trimming removed 4 bases from V and 2 bases from J, with 16 bases in between. The CDR3 is 15 amino acids. The germline V gene has CDR1 SGHRS and CDR2 YFSETQ.

J is TRBJ2-7 and V is TRBV7-3, with TRBD2 matching over 14 bases. The junction had 13 bases not matched to a gene; V was cut back by 1 base and J by 5 bases. CDR1 and CDR2 (germline): SGHTA, FQGTGA. This CDR3 region has 19 residues. CDR3 nucleotide sequence: TGTGCCAGCAGCTTAAGTCACAGGCGCGGGACTAGCGGGAGCGACGAGCAGTACTTC. The encoded protein is CASSLSHRRGTSGSDEQYF.

The gene calls are TRBV5-6 and TRBJ2-5; 11 nucleotides match TRBD1. Germline-derived CDR1 and CDR2 are SGHDT and YYEEEE. The CDR3 is 16 residues long. V shed 2 bases, J shed 6 bases, and the junction held 9 bases outside the gene matches. For the CDR3, the DNA is TGTGCCAGCAGCTTACTTGGACAGGGGGCTCAGCAGACCCAGTACTTC. It translates to CASSLLGQGAQQTQYF.

This clone was counted between two and nine times. J is TRBJ1-4 and V is TRBV12-5; D is uncertain. Per germline, CDR1 LGHNT and CDR2 FRNRAP. The CDR3 contains 14 residues. V was shortened by 6 bases and J by 12 bases, with 20 bases between the two germline ends. As DNA, the CDR3 is TGTGCTAGTGGCCTATCTATCTCCGGGATTGAACTGTTTTTT. Translation gives CASGLSISGIELFF. The whole variable domain, remainder taken from reference TRBV12-5 and TRBJ1-4, is DARVTQTPRHKVTEMGQEVTMRCQPILGHNTVFWYRQTMMQGLELLAYFRNRAPLDDSGMPKDRFSAEMPDATLATLKIQPSEPRDSAVYFCASGLSISGIELFFGSGTQLSVL.

This clone has just a few counts. This chain joins TRBV5-4 and TRBJ1-1; 7 nucleotides align to TRBD1. Germline assignment: CDR1 SGHNT and CDR2 YYREEE (reference sequence). J lost 5 bases, V lost 0 bases, and 7 bases had no gene match. This CDR3 is built from 15 residues. The CDR3 protein is CASSLDRGVLTEAFF. In DNA, the CDR3 is TGTGCCAGCAGCTTGGACAGGGGAGTATTAACTGAAGCTTTCTTT.

The V gene is TRBV7-2, the J gene TRBJ1-5; 8 bases are shared with TRBD1. Germline V gene data show CDR1 as SGHTA and CDR2 as FQGNSA. V dropped 5 bases and J dropped 7; count of bases not matched to a gene: 4. The length of the CDR3 is 13 residues. CDR3 sequence reads: CASSTTGVQPQHF. Written as DNA, the CDR3 is TGTGCCAGCAGCACGACAGGGGTCCAGCCCCAGCATTTT.

The rearrangement uses TRBV7-7 and TRBJ2-2; D gene unclear. Per germline, CDR1 SSHAT and CDR2 FNYEAQ (reference sequence). This CDR3 is 14 amino acids long. Trimming stripped 3 bases from V and 2 bases from J, with 7 bases between. The CDR3 nucleotides read TGTGCCAGCAGCTTGGCTGAAAACACCGGGGAGCTGTTTTTT. This encodes CASSLAENTGELFF.

The genes are TRBV10-2 and TRBJ2-7; possible D gene TRBD2, 6 bases. The CDR3 covers 15 residues. Trimming took off 8 bases at V and 3 bases at J, with 20 bases between the two ends. Germline values: CDR1 WSHSY, CDR2 SAAADI. The CDR3 DNA reads as TGCGCCAGCCATGGGGGGTGGGGGGAGAACTACGAGCAGTACTTC. This sequence encodes CASHGGWGENYEQYF.

The chain employs TRBV2 and TRBJ1-2; no clear D gene. The germline gives CDR1 SNHLY, CDR2 FYNNEI. Trimming cost V 5 bases and J 2 bases, with 9 bases left between them. The CDR3 totals 13 residues. Here the CDR3 reads CASSMAVNYGYTF. CDR3 DNA: TGTGCCAGCAGTATGGCGGTGAACTATGGCTACACCTTC.